This record covers a single T cell receptor (beta chain). This sample is part of a study of shared clonotypes between healthy human individuals. From germline, CDR1 is SGHNT and CDR2 YYREEE (reference sequence). The CDR3 has 14 amino acids. Trimming pared 9 bases from V and 4 bases from J, leaving 16 bases between. Profiled with immunoSEQ multiplex PCR; TCRdb holds only in-frame clones, not every one. The sample yields about 2.3 million clones, 90% to 95% seen once. The specimen sequenced was naive CD4+ T cells from PBMCs. Subset: CD45RA+ positively selected. V and J are TRBV5-4 and TRBJ1-4; D is perhaps TRBD1 (5 bases). The source is a man aged 18 to 30 in good health. Some clones in this sample may be carry-over from other donors' samples. The CDR3 sequence: CATAGGADNEKLFF. The CDR3 DNA is TGTGCCACCGCTGGAGGGGCCGATAATGAAAAACTGTTTTTT.